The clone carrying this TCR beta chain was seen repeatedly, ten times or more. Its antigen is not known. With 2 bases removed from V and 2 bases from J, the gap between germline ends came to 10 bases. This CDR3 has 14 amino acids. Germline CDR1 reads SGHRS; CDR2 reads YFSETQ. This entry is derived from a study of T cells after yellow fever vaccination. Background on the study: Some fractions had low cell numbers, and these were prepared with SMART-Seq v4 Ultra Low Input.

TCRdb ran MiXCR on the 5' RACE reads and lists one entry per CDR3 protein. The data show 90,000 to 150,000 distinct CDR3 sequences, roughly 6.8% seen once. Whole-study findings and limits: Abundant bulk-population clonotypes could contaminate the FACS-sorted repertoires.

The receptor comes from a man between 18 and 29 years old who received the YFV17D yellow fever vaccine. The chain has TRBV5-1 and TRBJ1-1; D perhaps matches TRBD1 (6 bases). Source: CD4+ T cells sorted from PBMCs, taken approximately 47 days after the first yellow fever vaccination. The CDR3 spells CASSFGGPNTEAFF. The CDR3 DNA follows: TGCGCCAGCAGCTTCGGGGGGCCTAACACTGAAGCTTTCTTT.